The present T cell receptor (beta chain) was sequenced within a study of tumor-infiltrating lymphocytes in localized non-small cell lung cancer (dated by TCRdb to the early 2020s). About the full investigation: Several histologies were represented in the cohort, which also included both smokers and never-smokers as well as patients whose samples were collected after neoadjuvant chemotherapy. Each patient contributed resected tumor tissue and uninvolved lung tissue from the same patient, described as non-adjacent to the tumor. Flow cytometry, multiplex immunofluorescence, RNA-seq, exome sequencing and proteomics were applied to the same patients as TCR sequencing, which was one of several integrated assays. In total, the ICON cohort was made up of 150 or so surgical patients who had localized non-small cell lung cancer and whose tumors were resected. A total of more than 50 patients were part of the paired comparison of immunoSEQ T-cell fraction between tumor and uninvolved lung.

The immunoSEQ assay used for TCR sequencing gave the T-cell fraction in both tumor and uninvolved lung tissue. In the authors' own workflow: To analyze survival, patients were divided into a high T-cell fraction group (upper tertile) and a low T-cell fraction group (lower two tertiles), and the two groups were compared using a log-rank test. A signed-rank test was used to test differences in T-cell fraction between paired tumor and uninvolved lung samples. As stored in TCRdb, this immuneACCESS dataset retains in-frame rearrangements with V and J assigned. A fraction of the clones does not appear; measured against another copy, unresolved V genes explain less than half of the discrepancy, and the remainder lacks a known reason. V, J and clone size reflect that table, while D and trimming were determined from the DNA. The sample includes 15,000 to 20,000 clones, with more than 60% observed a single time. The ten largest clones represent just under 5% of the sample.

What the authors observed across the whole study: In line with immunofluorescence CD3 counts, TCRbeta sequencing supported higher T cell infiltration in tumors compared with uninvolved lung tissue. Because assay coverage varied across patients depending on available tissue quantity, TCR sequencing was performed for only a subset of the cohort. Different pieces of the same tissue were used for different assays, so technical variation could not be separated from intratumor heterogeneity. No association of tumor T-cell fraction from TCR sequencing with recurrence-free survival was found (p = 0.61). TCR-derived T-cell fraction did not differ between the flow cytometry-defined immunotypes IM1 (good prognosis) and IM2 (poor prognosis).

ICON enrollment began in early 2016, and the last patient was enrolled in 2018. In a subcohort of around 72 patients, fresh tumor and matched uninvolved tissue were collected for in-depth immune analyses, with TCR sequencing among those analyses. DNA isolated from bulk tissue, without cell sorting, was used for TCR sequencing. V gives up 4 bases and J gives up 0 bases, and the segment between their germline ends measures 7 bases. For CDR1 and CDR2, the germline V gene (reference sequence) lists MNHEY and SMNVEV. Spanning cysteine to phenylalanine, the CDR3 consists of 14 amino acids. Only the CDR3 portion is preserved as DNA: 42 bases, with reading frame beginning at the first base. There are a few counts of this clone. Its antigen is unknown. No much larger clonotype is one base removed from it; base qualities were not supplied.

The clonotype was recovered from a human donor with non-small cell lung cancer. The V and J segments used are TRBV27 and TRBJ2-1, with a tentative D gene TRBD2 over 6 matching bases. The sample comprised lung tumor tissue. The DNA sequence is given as TGTGCCAGCAGTTGGGGGGACTCCTACAATGAGCAGTTCTTC. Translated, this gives CASSWGDSYNEQFF.